Shown below are 26 T cell receptor beta chains from a single sample sequenced in a study of T cells in Graves' hyperthyroidism and ophthalmopathy. Authors of the study amplified TCR beta CDR3 regions from RNA transcripts. The TCR CDR3 was amplified in a first-round RT-PCR using the HTBI primer set. Each CDR3 protein gets one entry after TCRdb re-called the multiplex PCR reads with MiXCR. Of roughly 280,000 distinct CDR3 sequences in the sample, about 20% were seen once. Sequenced sample: blood. Every receptor here comes from a man aged 25-45 years with Graves' ophthalmopathy.

There are a few counts of this clonotype. This chain connects TRBV7-9 to TRBJ2-7; tentatively, D is TRBD2 (5 bases). From germline, CDR1 is SEHNR and CDR2 FQNEAQ (reference sequence). The CDR3 runs 13 residues. The V end was cut by 5 bases, the J end by 0 bases, with 8 bases between. The CDR3 is CASSGLRSYEQYF. The CDR3 coding sequence is TGTGCCAGCAGCGGACTTCGCTCCTACGAGCAGTACTTC.

The chain employs TRBV7-8 and TRBJ1-3, with TRBD1 matching 7 bases. The CDR3 runs to 16 residues. J lost 4 bases, V lost 0 bases, and 6 bases had no gene match. CDR1 is SGHVS, CDR2 FQNEAQ, per germline. CDR3 bases: TGTGCCAGCAGCTTAGCCGGACAGGCTGACGGAAACACCATATATTTT. It translates to CASSLAGQADGNTIYF.

The table lists this clonotype with many counts. This chain uses TRBV11-3 with TRBJ2-1; D gene unclear. The V gene's germline CDR1 is SGHNT and CDR2 YENEEA. Trimming took off 1 base at V and 10 bases at J, with 11 bases between the two ends. This CDR3 has 13 residues. CDR3 DNA: TGTGCCAGCAGCTTAGGTACCCCTCCCGAGCAGTTCTTC. Protein product: CASSLGTPPEQFF.

The genes are TRBV7-9 and TRBJ2-1; 7 nucleotides agree with TRBD1. The CDR3 length is 14 residues. Germline lookup yields CDR1 SEHNR and CDR2 FQNEAQ (reference sequence). V dropped 4 bases and J dropped 4; count of bases not matched to a gene: 4. The CDR3 protein is CASSYPGQYNEQFF. The CDR3 DNA reads as TGTGCCAGCAGCTACCCGGGACAGTACAATGAGCAGTTCTTC. The variable domain in full, completed from reference TRBV7-9 and TRBJ2-1, reads DTGVSQNPRHKITKRGQNVTFRCDPISEHNRLYWYRQTLGQGPEFLTYFQNEAQLEKSRLLSDRFSAERPKGSFSTLEIQRTEQGDSAMYLCASSYPGQYNEQFFGPGTRLTVL.

This clonotype showed up many times. The V gene is TRBV3-1, the J gene TRBJ1-1, with TRBD1 as a possible D gene (5 bases). From germline, CDR1 is LGHDT and CDR2 YNNKEL (reference sequence). The CDR3 runs 15 residues. Trimming took 4 bases from V and 3 from J, leaving 15 bases between them. The CDR3 bases are TGTGCCAGCAGCCCCAGAGGGGACGCGGACACTGAAGCTTTCTTT. It codes for CASSPRGDADTEAFF.

This clonotype appeared a few times. This sequence joins TRBV6-1 and TRBJ2-1; 8 bases line up with TRBD2. The CDR3 loop spans 15 amino acids. Per the germline V gene, CDR1 is MNHNS and CDR2 is SASEGT. The V and J ends lost 0 bases and 6 bases, in that order; junction bases with no gene match: 4. The CDR3, as DNA: TGTGCCAGCAGTGAAGCAACTAGCGGCAGCAATGAGCAGTTCTTC. It is translated as CASSEATSGSNEQFF.

This clonotype was seen at least ten times. The chain is built from TRBV28 and TRBJ2-5; TRBD2 might be the D (5 bases). Trimming removed 8 bases at V and 2 bases at J, with 12 bases between. CDR3 size: 13 residues. Germline values: CDR1 MDHEN, CDR2 SYDVKM. DNA of the CDR3: TGTGCCAGCGGATTAGCGCGGCAAGAGACCCAGTACTTC. Translation: CASGLARQETQYF.

There are many counts of this clonotype. CDR3 DNA: TGTGCCAGCTCACCACCGCGAAATTTGGAGAACACTGAAGCTTTCTTT. This translates into CASSPPRNLENTEAFF. This chain joins TRBV18 and TRBJ1-1; the D is unclear. From germline, CDR1 is KGHSH and CDR2 LQKENI. V was pared by 0 bases and J by 1 base, with 12 bases between. The CDR3 is 16 amino acids.

Turning to this clonotype: This may stem from a read error, because a much larger clone lies one nucleotide away. CDR3 DNA: TGCGCCAGCGGCGGCACTAGCGGCTCCTACGAGCAGTACTTC. This translates into CASGGTSGSYEQYF. J is TRBJ2-7 and V is TRBV5-1; 8 bases map to TRBD2. J gave up 0 bases and V 7 bases, and 6 bases lay outside the gene matches. Germline lookup yields CDR1 SGHRS and CDR2 YFSETQ. This CDR3 region has 14 residues.

The chain joins TRBV3-1 to TRBJ1-2; 7 bases map to TRBD1. There are 15 residues in the CDR3. Germline V gene sequence: CDR1 LGHDT, CDR2 YNNKEL (reference sequence). Germline trimming cut 4 bases from V and 8 bases from J; bases unmatched to any gene: 13. The CDR3 here is CASSPLDRAREGYTF. The CDR3 DNA is TGTGCCAGCAGCCCTCTAGACAGGGCCCGTGAGGGCTACACCTTC.

The V and J genes are TRBV7-8 and TRBJ1-1; D ambiguous. The CDR3 has 15 amino acids. Germline CDR1 reads SGHVS; CDR2 reads FQNEAQ. V lost 1 base, J lost 8 bases, and 17 bases lay in between. The CDR3, as DNA: TGTGCCAGCAGCTTAGACAGCCTAACGGTCCCCGAAGCTTTCTTT. It codes for CASSLDSLTVPEAFF.

The chain combines TRBV27 with TRBJ2-7; D is possibly TRBD1 (6 bases). This CDR3 has 16 residues. Trimming removed 2 bases at V and 1 base at J, with 15 bases between. Germline V lookup: CDR1 MNHEY, CDR2 SMNVEV (reference sequence). The CDR3 sequence is CASSLRSAGASYEQYF. The CDR3 DNA follows: TGTGCCAGCAGTTTACGGTCGGCAGGGGCATCCTACGAGCAGTACTTC.

This chain connects TRBV6-1 to TRBJ2-1, with 7 bases that match TRBD1. The CDR3 sequence is 13 residues long. From germline, CDR1 is MNHNS and CDR2 SASEGT. Unmatched junction bases numbered 2, after V lost 6 bases and J lost 3 bases. The CDR3: CASSGTDYNEQFF. In DNA form, the CDR3 reads TGTGCCAGCAGCGGGACAGACTACAATGAGCAGTTCTTC.

This clonotype turned up a few times. V and J are TRBV6-6 and TRBJ1-2; no definite D call. The CDR3 extends over 12 amino acids. The V and J ends lost 0 bases and 5 bases respectively, with 4 bases between them. Germline V gene data show CDR1 as MNHNY and CDR2 as SVGAGI (reference sequence). CDR3 nucleotides: TGTGCCAGCAGTTACTCGCCGTATGGCTACACCTTC. Its translation is CASSYSPYGYTF.

As for this clonotype: Compared with germline, one end of the junction differs, possibly owing to a read error. The rearrangement uses TRBV9 and TRBJ2-3; 7 nucleotides line up with TRBD2. Germline CDR1 reads SGDLS; CDR2 reads YYNGEE. This CDR3 region has 15 residues. The CDR3, as DNA: TGCGCCAGCAGACTCGGACTAGGACGAACAGATACGCAGTATTTT. Its protein product is CASRLGLGRTDTQYF.

The chain employs TRBV12-3 or TRBV12-4 and TRBJ2-5; a weak D match, TRBD2 (5 bases). Between the trimmed V and J ends, which lost 5 bases and 5 bases, there was a span of 12 bases. The CDR3 contains 13 residues. The CDR3 here is CASSPDLDETQYF. CDR3 DNA sequence: TGTGCCAGCAGTCCGGACTTAGACGAGACCCAGTACTTC.

The chain links TRBV27 to TRBJ2-7; a weak D match, TRBD1 (6 bases). Germline lookup yields CDR1 MNHEY and CDR2 SMNVEV (reference sequence). The CDR3 is made up of 13 amino acids. The V end was cut by 5 bases, the J end by 5 bases, with 13 bases between. The CDR3 protein is CASSLRRDNEQYF. The CDR3 DNA is TGTGCCAGCAGTCTTCGCAGGGACAACGAGCAGTACTTC.

This clonotype was observed many times. J is TRBJ1-3 and V is TRBV30; a weak D match, TRBD1 (6 bases). Trimming took 3 bases from V and 0 from J, leaving 12 bases between them. Germline V gene sequence: CDR1 GTSNPN, CDR2 SVGIG (reference sequence). This CDR3 is built from 15 residues. The CDR3 bases are TGTGCCTGGAGACGAGGGGGATACTCTGGAAACACCATATATTTT. Translated: CAWRRGGYSGNTIYF.

The V gene is TRBV19, the J gene TRBJ2-7; D is unresolved. The CDR3 loop spans 13 amino acids. With 4 bases removed from V and 3 bases from J, the gap between germline ends came to 10 bases. Germline CDR1 LNHDA, CDR2 SQIVND (reference sequence). This CDR3 reads CASSNVRNYEQYF. CDR3 bases: TGTGCCAGTAGTAATGTGCGGAACTACGAGCAGTACTTC.

The chain carries TRBV25-1 and TRBJ2-2, with no clear D. Trimming left V 3 bases short and J 6 bases short, with 5 bases between. The CDR3 has 12 residues. Germline CDR1 reads MGHDK; CDR2 reads SYGVNS. The CDR3 loop is CASSDLSGELFF. As DNA, the CDR3 is TGTGCCAGCAGTGACTTATCCGGGGAGCTGTTTTTT. Full variable domain (outside the CDR3, taken from reference TRBV25-1 and TRBJ2-2): EADIYQTPRYLVIGTGKKITLECSQTMGHDKMYWYQQDPGMELHLIHYSYGVNSTEKGDLSSESTVSRIRTEHFPLTLESARPSHTSQYLCASSDLSGELFFGEGSRLTVL.

This clonotype was seen a few times. The chain is built from TRBV18 and TRBJ1-1, with 7 bases identical to TRBD1. The V gene's germline CDR1 is KGHSH and CDR2 LQKENI. J was trimmed by 2 bases and V by 3 bases; bases with no gene match: 6. The CDR3 runs to 15 residues. The CDR3 spells CASSPQGGLNTEAFF. The CDR3 DNA reads TGTGCCAGCTCACCGCAAGGGGGCCTCAACACTGAAGCTTTCTTT.

The chain carries TRBV5-1 and TRBJ2-1; TRBD2 might be the D (5 bases). The CDR3 is 14 residues long. The V end lost 0 bases, the J end lost 6 bases, and 10 bases lay between the germline ends. Germline lookup yields CDR1 SGHRS and CDR2 YFSETQ. The CDR3 is CASSLEIGSNEQFF. For the CDR3, the DNA is TGCGCCAGCAGCTTGGAAATTGGGAGCAATGAGCAGTTCTTC.

This clonotype was counted a few times. The chain links TRBV28 to TRBJ2-7, with D hard to call. This CDR3 contains 9 residues. V lost 9 bases to trimming and J lost 3 bases, with 3 bases between them. CDR1 is MDHEN, CDR2 SYDVKM, per germline. The DNA of the CDR3 is TGTGCCAGAAACTACGAGCAGTACTTC. The encoded protein is CARNYEQYF.

Regarding this clonotype: This clone may be a read error of a much larger clone one base away. The chain uses TRBV7-9 and TRBJ1-5, with D possibly being TRBD1 (5 bases). V lost 5 bases to trimming and J lost 8 bases, with 19 bases between them. Per germline, CDR1 SEHNR and CDR2 FQNEAQ (reference sequence). The CDR3 has 15 residues. CDR3 in amino acids: CASSRGGGTREPQHF. As DNA, the CDR3 is TGTGCCAGCAGCAGGGGTGGGGGGACGCGGGAGCCCCAGCATTTT.

This clonotype was counted at least ten times. The rearrangement joins TRBV11-2 to TRBJ2-1; perhaps D is TRBD1 or TRBD2 (5 bases each). The ends were cut back, 0 bases at V and 4 bases at J, with 16 bases in the middle. This CDR3 region has 17 residues. Germline CDR1 reads SGHAT; CDR2 reads FQNNGV. The DNA for the CDR3 is TGTGCCAGCAGCTTAGATCCCGGGACCTACACATACAATGAGCAGTTCTTC. Translation gives CASSLDPGTYTYNEQFF. The full variable domain, completed using reference TRBV11-2 and TRBJ2-1, is EAGVAQSPRYKIIEKRQSVAFWCNPISGHATLYWYQQILGQGPKLLIQFQNNGVVDDSQLPKDRFSAERLKGVDSTLKIQPAKLEDSAVYLCASSLDPGTYTYNEQFFGPGTRLTVL.

The table lists this clonotype with a few counts. The gene calls are TRBV12-3 or TRBV12-4 and TRBJ1-2, with D hard to call. This CDR3 spans 14 amino acids. V shed 6 bases and J shed 4 bases, with 15 bases lying between them. The CDR3 region is CASSDYLAGYGYTF. CDR3 sequence (DNA): TGTGCCAGCAGCGACTACTTGGCCGGCTATGGCTACACCTTC.